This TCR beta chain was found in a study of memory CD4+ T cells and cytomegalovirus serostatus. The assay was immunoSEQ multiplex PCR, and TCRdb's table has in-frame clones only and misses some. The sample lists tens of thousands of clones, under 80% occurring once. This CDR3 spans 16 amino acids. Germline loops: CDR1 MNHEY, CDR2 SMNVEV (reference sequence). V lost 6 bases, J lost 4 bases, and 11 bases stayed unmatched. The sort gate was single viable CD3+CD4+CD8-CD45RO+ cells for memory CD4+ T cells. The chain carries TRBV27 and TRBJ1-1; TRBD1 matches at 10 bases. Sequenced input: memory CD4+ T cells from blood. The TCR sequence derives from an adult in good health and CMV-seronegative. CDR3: CASRPGTGAGGTEAFF. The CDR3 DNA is TGTGCCAGCAGACCCGGGACAGGGGCCGGGGGCACTGAAGCTTTCTTT.